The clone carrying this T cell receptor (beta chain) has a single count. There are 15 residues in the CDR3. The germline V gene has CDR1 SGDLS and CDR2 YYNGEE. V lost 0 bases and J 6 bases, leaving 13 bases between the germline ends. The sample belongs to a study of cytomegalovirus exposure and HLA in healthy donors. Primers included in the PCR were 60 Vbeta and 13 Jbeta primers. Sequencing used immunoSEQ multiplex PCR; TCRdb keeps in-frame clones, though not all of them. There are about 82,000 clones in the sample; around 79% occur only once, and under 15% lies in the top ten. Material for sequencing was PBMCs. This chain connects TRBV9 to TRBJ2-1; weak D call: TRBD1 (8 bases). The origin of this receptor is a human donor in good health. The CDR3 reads CASSVAGGTGNEQFF. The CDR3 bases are TGTGCCAGCAGCGTAGCCGGGGGGACAGGCAATGAGCAGTTCTTC. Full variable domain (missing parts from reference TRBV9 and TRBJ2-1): DSGVTQTPKHLITATGQRVTLRCSPRSGDLSVYWYQQSLDQGLQFLIQYYNGEERAKGNILERFSAQQFPDLHSELNLSSLELGDSALYFCASSVAGGTGNEQFFGPGTRLTVL.